The clone carrying this T cell receptor beta chain was counted a few times. Its antigen is as yet unknown. Genomic DNA constituted the template upon which TCR beta VDJ and CDR3 profiling was performed. TCRdb called the reads again in MiXCR, with one record for every CDR3 protein. The data show about 210,000 distinct CDR3 sequences, around 60% seen once. The data belong to a study of CD8+CD57+ T cells in acquired aplastic anemia. Study overall: An average of roughly 3 ug of DNA was obtained from sorted CD4+ and CD8+ cells. Healthy-donor CD4+ cells averaged approximately 11 million reads.

The V gene's germline CDR1 is SGHTA and CDR2 FQGNSA. The V gene lost 5 bases and the J gene lost 9 bases, with 14 bases spanning the gap. The CDR3 is 14 residues long. Study-wide points: Patients and controls were not found to differ significantly in CD8+ Simpson's diversity. Patients and controls were found to share more than 25 CD8+ CDR3 sequences.

The TCR was taken from a human donor in good health. Material: sorted CD4+, CD8+, or CD8+CD57+ T cells (not recorded which) from PBMCs. The genes are TRBV7-2 and TRBJ1-6, with D perhaps matching TRBD1 (5 bases). The CDR3: CASSRWRGTSPLHF. The CDR3 region has the DNA TGTGCCAGCAGCCGTTGGAGAGGGACTTCACCCCTCCACTTT.